This is a list of T cell receptor beta chains from one sample in a study of blood T cells in healthy people across ages. Each CDR3 protein is one row after TCRdb ran MiXCR on the 5' RACE reads. The sample records about a million distinct CDR3 sequences, approximately 50% being singletons. Material for sequencing was blood. Receptor source: a woman aged 55-69 years in good health. Both conserved end residues are part of each CDR3. Fields, in order: D gene, J gene, clone size, V gene, CDR3 protein, CDR3 DNA. D genes are given only for firm matches. Clone size is stated in some rows and not others, as once, few, many or a class when expanded.

TRBD1 TRBJ2-1 - TRBV6-5 CASSGQGWNEQFF TGTGCCAGCAGTGGACAGGGTTGGAATGAGCAGTTCTTC
- TRBJ2-5 - TRBV10-3 CAINARPLETQYF TGTGCCATCAACGCACGACCCCTGGAGACCCAGTACTTC
- TRBJ2-5 few TRBV7-9 CASSYPGATIAQETQYF TGTGCCAGCAGCTATCCGGGGGCTACCATAGCGCAAGAGACCCAGTACTTC
- TRBJ2-5 few TRBV4-2 CASSHFLAGLQETQYF TGTGCCAGCAGCCACTTCTTGGCGGGACTTCAAGAGACCCAGTACTTC
- TRBJ1-2 few TRBV29-1 CSSYGYTF TGCAGCAGCTATGGCTACACCTTC
TRBD2 TRBJ2-5 - TRBV20-1 CSASGLARETQYF TGCAGTGCTAGTGGACTAGCGAGAGAGACCCAGTACTTC
TRBD2 TRBJ2-7 - TRBV29-1 CSVGERGDLYEQYF TGCAGCGTTGGAGAACGGGGGGACCTCTACGAGCAGTACTTC
- TRBJ2-6 few TRBV12-3/TRBV12-4 CASRQEGANVLTF TGTGCCAGCAGACAGGAGGGGGCCAACGTCCTGACTTTC
TRBD2 TRBJ2-1 - TRBV20-1 CSAPDTQLAGGYNEQFF TGCAGTGCTCCCGATACTCAACTAGCGGGAGGGTACAATGAGCAGTTCTTC
- TRBJ2-7 - TRBV28 CASSYPGGAYEQYF TGTGCCAGCAGTTATCCCGGGGGCGCCTACGAGCAGTACTTC
- TRBJ2-7 - TRBV27 CASSLVSVEGIHYEQYF TGTGCCAGCAGTTTGGTATCGGTGGAAGGGATTCACTACGAGCAGTACTTC
TRBD1 TRBJ1-2 - TRBV14 CASSLNRGVGYGYTF TGTGCCAGCAGCCTCAACAGGGGAGTTGGGTATGGCTACACCTTC
- TRBJ2-6 few TRBV3-1 CASSKAVSGANVLTF TGTGCCAGCAGCAAGGCAGTCTCTGGGGCCAACGTCCTGACTTTC
TRBD1 TRBJ2-5 - TRBV29-1 CSVLWDRETQYF TGCAGCGTCCTCTGGGACAGGGAGACCCAGTACTTC
- TRBJ1-1 few TRBV12-3/TRBV12-4 CASSLAANTEAFF TGTGCCAGCAGTTTAGCAGCGAACACTGAAGCTTTCTTT
- TRBJ2-2 - TRBV7-9 CASRTGETGELFF TGTGCCAGCAGGACAGGTGAAACCGGGGAGCTGTTTTTT
- TRBJ1-6 - TRBV7-2 CASSLAPHLHF TGTGCCAGCAGCCTGGCACCCCACCTCCACTTT
TRBD2 TRBJ2-3 few TRBV6-1 CASSWREYTDTQYF TGTGCCAGCAGTTGGCGGGAGTACACAGATACGCAGTATTTT
TRBD2 TRBJ2-3 - TRBV13 CASSPTRLAGVNTDTQYF TGTGCCAGCAGCCCGACTAGGCTAGCGGGAGTGAACACAGATACGCAGTATTTT
- TRBJ2-1 - TRBV20-1 CSARANPRGTVYNEQFF TGCAGTGCTAGAGCCAACCCGAGGGGGACGGTCTACAATGAGCAGTTCTTC
- TRBJ2-7 - TRBV5-5 CASSTDLGELYEQYF TGTGCCAGCAGCACGGACCTGGGAGAATTATACGAGCAGTACTTC
- TRBJ2-1 - TRBV29-1 CSSSGGGIYNEQFF TGCAGCTCGAGTGGAGGGGGTATCTACAATGAGCAGTTCTTC
TRBD2 TRBJ2-5 few TRBV15 CATSRAQLSGGEKTQYF TGTGCCACCAGCAGAGCCCAATTGTCGGGAGGGGAGAAGACCCAGTACTTC
- TRBJ2-5 - TRBV27 CASSSRDGSQGTQYF TGTGCCAGCAGTTCCAGGGACGGTTCTCAGGGGACCCAGTACTTC
- TRBJ2-6 few TRBV11-1 CASSLDSISGANVLTF TGTGCCAGCAGCCTGGACAGCATCTCTGGGGCCAACGTCCTGACTTTC
- TRBJ2-3 - TRBV6-5 CASRASWGSSTDTQYF TGTGCCAGCAGGGCCTCTTGGGGGTCTAGCACAGATACGCAGTATTTT
- TRBJ2-1 - TRBV5-5 CASTGTNGNEQFF TGTGCCAGCACCGGGACCAACGGGAATGAGCAGTTCTTC
- TRBJ1-5 many TRBV12-3/TRBV12-4 CASSLSNWADYSNQPQHF TGTGCCAGCAGTTTATCTAACTGGGCGGACTATAGCAATCAGCCCCAGCATTTT
- TRBJ1-5 - TRBV28 CASSPVSNQPQHF TGTGCCAGCAGCCCTGTTAGCAATCAGCCCCAGCATTTT
- TRBJ2-7 - TRBV4-1 CASSQGTQYEQYF TGCGCCAGCAGCCAAGGTACGCAATACGAGCAGTACTTC
TRBD1 TRBJ1-1 - TRBV7-2 CASSSRTGRNTEAFF TGTGCCAGCAGCTCCCGGACAGGGCGGAACACTGAAGCTTTCTTT
TRBD2 TRBJ2-6 - TRBV27 CASSLGGSSSGANVLTF TGTGCCAGCAGTTTGGGGGGGAGCAGCTCTGGGGCCAACGTCCTGACTTTC
- TRBJ2-3 - TRBV24-1 CATGDTESTDTQYF TGTGCCACCGGGGACACCGAAAGCACAGATACGCAGTATTTT
TRBD2 TRBJ2-3 - TRBV10-3 CAISESRGGSTDTQYF TGTGCCATCAGTGAATCGCGGGGGGGGAGCACAGATACGCAGTATTTT
TRBD2 TRBJ2-3 - TRBV20-1 CSARHRLAGFTDTQYF TGCAGTGCTAGGCACCGACTAGCGGGATTCACAGATACGCAGTATTTT
TRBD1 TRBJ1-6 - TRBV4-1 CASSQVDRDNSPLHF TGCGCCAGCAGCCAGGTTGACAGGGATAATTCACCCCTCCACTTT
- TRBJ2-1 - TRBV6-2/TRBV6-3 CASSWDADNEQFF TGTGCCAGCAGCTGGGACGCCGACAATGAGCAGTTCTTC
- TRBJ1-5 - TRBV2 CASKGSNQPQHF TGTGCCAGCAAGGGGAGCAATCAGCCCCAGCATTTT
- TRBJ1-2 - TRBV5-1 CASSLVGLGGYTF TGCGCCAGCAGCTTGGTGGGGCTAGGAGGCTACACCTTC
TRBD2 TRBJ2-5 - TRBV7-9 CASSLGGGAGQGYF TGTGCCAGCAGCTTAGGCGGGGGAGCCGGTCAGGGGTACTTC
- TRBJ2-7 few TRBV27 CASSPRLVYEQYF TGTGCCAGCAGCCCCCGCCTAGTCTACGAGCAGTACTTC
TRBD1 TRBJ2-5 - TRBV20-1 CSAGRTGGLETQYF TGCAGTGCTGGGAGGACAGGGGGCCTAGAGACCCAGTACTTC
- TRBJ2-7 - TRBV28 CASSPSGAGAYEQYF TGTGCCAGCAGCCCGAGTGGGGCAGGGGCGTACGAGCAGTACTTC
TRBD2 TRBJ2-7 - TRBV20-1 CSARSLSGRPYEQYF TGCAGTGCTAGATCCCTTAGCGGGAGACCGTACGAGCAGTACTTC
TRBD2 TRBJ2-7 few TRBV4-2 CASSLLTFGTSGAPYEQYF TGTGCCAGCAGCCTATTGACCTTCGGGACTAGCGGGGCCCCATACGAGCAGTACTTC